Below, 32 T cell receptor beta chains from the same sample are listed, as sequenced in a study of spatial heterogeneity in lung cancer. A single record per CDR3 protein comes from TCRdb applying MiXCR to the 5' RACE reads. The repertoire has 9,000 to 13,000 distinct CDR3 sequences, about 24% of them found once; the top ten carry about 35%. Regarding time point: sample taken at primary tumor resection. Sequencing covered unsorted whole RNA taken from tumor, nontumor lung or frozen PBMC. Sample: PBMCs, taken at surgery. The receptors originated from a female donor with early-stage non-small cell lung cancer.

The chain recombines TRBV12-3 or TRBV12-4 with TRBJ1-4, with TRBD1 matching 7 bases. V trimming: 3 bases; J trimming: 3 bases; junction bases outside the gene matches: 1. The CDR3 totals 14 residues. The DNA of the CDR3 is TGTGCCAGCAGTTTCAGGGGGGCTAATGAAAAACTGTTTTTT. Its protein is CASSFRGANEKLFF.

In its sample, this clonotype ranks as medium-sized. V is TRBV2 and J is TRBJ2-3, with D unclear. CDR3 length: 15 residues. Between the trimmed V and J ends, which lost 4 bases and 3 bases, there was a span of 14 bases. CDR1 is SNHLY and CDR2 is FYNNEI in the germline V gene. CDR3 region: CASSVGGAGTDTQYF. DNA for the CDR3: TGTGCCAGCAGTGTCGGCGGAGCTGGGACAGATACGCAGTATTTT.

This clonotype was seen more than once but under ten times. V usage is TRBV6-1 and J usage is TRBJ1-4; 7 bases match TRBD1. The CDR3 runs 17 residues. The trim removed 5 bases at V and 0 bases at J, leaving 9 bases unmatched. Germline V lookup: CDR1 MNHNS, CDR2 SASEGT. CDR3 nucleotides: TGTGCCAGCAGTAAACAGGGGCCCCTCGCAACTAATGAAAAACTGTTTTTT. Amino acid sequence: CASSKQGPLATNEKLFF.

This clonotype is judged medium-sized. The chain is built from TRBV20-1 and TRBJ1-1; D is uncertain. Germline loops: CDR1 DFQATT, CDR2 SNEGSKA (reference sequence). This CDR3 is 13 amino acids long. V lost 0 bases and J 7 bases, leaving 12 bases between the germline ends. This CDR3 reads CSARDGRALEAFF. CDR3 sequence (DNA): TGCAGTGCTAGAGATGGACGGGCACTTGAAGCTTTCTTT.

This sequence joins TRBV10-3 and TRBJ2-7; perhaps TRBD2 as D (6 bases). V was trimmed by 5 bases and J by 3 bases, leaving 11 bases between them. The V gene's germline CDR1 is ENHRY and CDR2 SYGVKD. The CDR3 totals 13 residues. The CDR3 nucleotides are TGTGCCATCAGTCCGGGGGTTCTCTACGAGCAGTACTTC. This encodes CAISPGVLYEQYF.

This clonotype is labeled medium-sized (0.01 to 0.1%). The CDR3 DNA follows: TGTGCCAGCAGCCGAGGGACAGGGAGCACTGAAGCTTTCTTT. It specifies CASSRGTGSTEAFF. The chain links TRBV7-3 to TRBJ1-1; 9 bases align to TRBD1. This CDR3 contains 14 residues. Germline CDR1 SGHTA, CDR2 FQGTGA. Losses at the gene ends were 5 bases for V and 4 bases for J; bases not matched to a gene: 5.

This sequence joins TRBV5-1 and TRBJ2-3; unclear D gene. CDR3 size: 14 residues. CDR1 and CDR2 (germline): SGHRS, YFSETQ. With 0 bases removed from V and 0 bases from J, the gap between germline ends came to 5 bases. The CDR3: CASSLGASTDTQYF. In DNA, the CDR3 is TGCGCCAGCAGCTTGGGGGCTAGCACAGATACGCAGTATTTT.

The V and J genes are TRBV30 and TRBJ1-4; 9 positions agree with TRBD1. This CDR3 is 12 amino acids long. Germline V CDR1 and CDR2: GTSNPN, SVGIG (reference sequence). CDR3 loop: CAGGQGSEKLFF. In DNA, the CDR3 is TGTGCTGGCGGACAGGGGTCGGAAAAACTGTTTTTT.

This clonotype was seen more than once but under ten times. The chain combines TRBV6-1 with TRBJ2-3; 7 nucleotides align to TRBD2. This CDR3 contains 15 residues. Per the germline V gene, CDR1 is MNHNS and CDR2 is SASEGT. J gave up 1 base and V 9 bases, and 10 bases lay outside the gene matches. CDR3 loop: CASTDGEGRTDTQYF. CDR3 DNA sequence: TGTGCCAGTACGGATGGGGAGGGACGCACAGATACGCAGTATTTT.

This clonotype was detected only a few times. The chain combines TRBV7-3 with TRBJ2-5, with TRBD2 identical over 11 bases. V gave up 5 bases and J gave up 3 bases; unmatched junction bases: 2. Germline V gene data show CDR1 as SGHTA and CDR2 as FQGTGA. This CDR3 has 14 residues. The CDR3 region is CASSTGLAEETQYF. DNA for the CDR3: TGTGCCAGCAGCACGGGACTAGCGGAAGAGACCCAGTACTTC.

This clonotype was recorded at least ten times. The chain is built from TRBV3-1 and TRBJ1-5, with TRBD1 matching 8 bases. The CDR3 is made up of 15 amino acids. V lost 4 bases to trimming and J lost 3 bases; unmatched junction nucleotides: 5. CDR1 and CDR2 (germline): LGHDT, YNNKEL (reference sequence). The CDR3 spells CASSPRTGNNQPQHF. CDR3 bases: TGTGCCAGCAGCCCCCGGACAGGGAACAATCAGCCCCAGCATTTT.

The V and J genes are TRBV20-1 and TRBJ2-2; no firm D call. The germline V gene encodes CDR1 DFQATT and CDR2 SNEGSKA (reference sequence). This CDR3 region has 15 residues. Trimming shortened V by 0 bases and J by 4 bases, and 12 bases separated the two germline ends. This chain's CDR3 is CSARDARAGTGELFF. DNA for the CDR3: TGCAGTGCTAGAGACGCCCGGGCAGGCACCGGGGAGCTGTTTTTT.

This clonotype was detected a few times. The rearrangement joins TRBV5-5 to TRBJ2-1; D might be TRBD1 (5 bases). The V end lost 0 bases, the J end lost 3 bases, and 10 bases lay between the germline ends. The CDR3 has 15 residues. Germline lookup yields CDR1 SGHKS and CDR2 YYEKEE (reference sequence). CDR3 amino acids: CASSLAETDYNEQFF. The CDR3 DNA follows: TGTGCCAGCAGCTTGGCCGAGACAGACTACAATGAGCAGTTCTTC.

This clonotype was detected a few times. The rearrangement links TRBV20-1 to TRBJ2-2; a weak D match, TRBD2 (6 bases). Trimming took off 6 bases at V and 4 bases at J, with 18 bases between the two ends. Germline assignment: CDR1 DFQATT and CDR2 SNEGSKA (reference sequence). The CDR3 is 15 amino acids. CDR3 nucleotides: TGCAGTGCCACCCCTGGGGGGTGGGGCACCGGGGAGCTGTTTTTT. Encoded protein: CSATPGGWGTGELFF.

The chain combines TRBV20-1 with TRBJ2-1; TRBD2 agrees at 7 bases. CDR3 length equals 13 residues. Trimming removed 0 bases from V and 9 bases from J; junction bases left unmatched: 5. Looked up from germline, CDR1 is DFQATT and CDR2 is SNEGSKA (reference sequence). CDR3 sequence (DNA): TGCAGTGCTAGAGATCCTGGGGAGGGTGAGCAGTTCTTC. This encodes CSARDPGEGEQFF.

The chain joins TRBV11-2 to TRBJ2-1; 9 nucleotides align to TRBD2. J lost 0 bases, V lost 7 bases, and 4 bases had no gene match. Germline V CDR1 and CDR2: SGHAT, FQNNGV. There are 15 residues in the CDR3. DNA for the CDR3: TGTGCCAGCACTAGCGGGAAGTCCTCCTACAATGAGCAGTTCTTC. Translation: CASTSGKSSYNEQFF.

This clonotype showed up just a few times. The chain uses TRBV11-2 and TRBJ2-7, with 8 positions matching TRBD1. After removal of 5 bases from V and 4 bases from J, the junction contained 7 bases not matched to a gene. This CDR3 region has 14 residues. Germline-derived CDR1 and CDR2 are SGHAT and FQNNGV. The CDR3 loop is CASSPSRTGYEQYF. The CDR3 DNA is TGTGCCAGCAGCCCATCGCGGACAGGGTACGAGCAGTACTTC.

J is TRBJ2-2 and V is TRBV7-2; no definite D call. V lost 1 base and J 4 bases, leaving 10 bases between the germline ends. CDR1 and CDR2 from the germline V gene are SGHTA and FQGNSA. The length of the CDR3 is 15 residues. The CDR3 DNA is TGTGCCAGCAGCTTAGTCCTAGTAAGCACCGGGGAGCTGTTTTTT. Residues: CASSLVLVSTGELFF.

The chain employs TRBV30 and TRBJ2-7; D might be TRBD2 (6 bases). The CDR3 has 14 residues. V dropped 2 bases and J dropped 5 bases, with 16 bases sitting between them. Germline CDR1 reads GTSNPN; CDR2 reads SVGIG (reference sequence). The CDR3 nucleotides are TGTGCCTGGAGTTTCGGGGGACCCCGAAACGAGCAGTACTTC. It translates to CAWSFGGPRNEQYF.

This clonotype was detected only a few times. This chain uses TRBV19 with TRBJ1-1, with D possibly matching TRBD1 (6 bases). The V end lost 6 bases, the J end lost 7 bases, and 18 bases lay between the germline ends. Germline loops: CDR1 LNHDA, CDR2 SQIVND (reference sequence). This CDR3 has 14 amino acids. The CDR3 DNA reads as TGTGCCAGTAGCACCTATGTCAGGGGAGGTGAAGCTTTCTTT. The encoded protein is CASSTYVRGGEAFF.

This clonotype has just a few counts. The J gene is TRBJ2-7, the V gene TRBV4-1; the D is unclear. The CDR3 has 13 amino acids. Trimming cost V 1 base and J 1 base, with 5 bases left between them. Germline CDR1 is MGHRA and CDR2 is YSYEKL. CDR3 loop: CASSQGGSYEQYF. As DNA, the CDR3 is TGCGCCAGCAGCCAAGGGGGATCCTACGAGCAGTACTTC.

This clonotype was observed a handful of times. CDR3 sequence: CASSTQGRAKNIQYF. The CDR3 nucleotides are TGTGCCAGCAGCACACAGGGGCGCGCCAAAAACATTCAGTACTTC. The rearrangement joins TRBV6-6 to TRBJ2-4, with 7 bases matching TRBD1. This CDR3 has 15 residues. V lost 6 bases and J lost 1; bases outside the gene matches: 6. CDR1 MNHNY and CDR2 SVGAGI come from the germline V gene (reference sequence).

This clonotype was counted between two and nine times. The chain uses TRBV25-1 and TRBJ1-3; 7 bases are shared with TRBD1. In germline, CDR1 is MGHDK, CDR2 SYGVNS. V lost 6 bases to trimming and J lost 0 bases; unmatched junction nucleotides: 5. The CDR3 is 15 amino acids. The CDR3 reads CASSRSGGSGNTIYF. The CDR3 DNA reads TGTGCCAGCAGCCGCTCAGGGGGCTCTGGAAACACCATATATTTT.

The V call is TRBV7-2, the J call TRBJ2-7; 12 bases align to TRBD2. Germline values: CDR1 SGHTA, CDR2 FQGNSA. CDR3 length equals 15 residues. V was clipped by 5 bases and J by 7 bases; unmatched bases: 9. CDR3 in DNA: TGTGCCAGCAGCCCCCGACTAGCGGGAGTGGGAGAGCAGTACTTC. This gives the protein CASSPRLAGVGEQYF.

This chain joins TRBV19 and TRBJ2-1; TRBD2 is a possible D gene (6 bases). The CDR3 loop spans 15 amino acids. Germline V lookup: CDR1 LNHDA, CDR2 SQIVND (reference sequence). V was trimmed by 0 bases and J by 0 bases, leaving 6 bases between them. The CDR3 DNA reads TGTGCCAGTAGTATAGACGGGAGCTCCTACAATGAGCAGTTCTTC. Its protein is CASSIDGSSYNEQFF.

The chain recombines TRBV6-1 with TRBJ2-5; TRBD1 agrees at 9 bases. The CDR3 is 14 residues long. CDR1 and CDR2 (germline): MNHNS, SASEGT. With 3 bases clipped from V and 6 bases from J, the junction kept 5 bases outside the gene matches. The CDR3, as DNA: TGTGCCAGCAGTGAGCTACAGGGGGCGAAGACCCAGTACTTC. It translates to CASSELQGAKTQYF.

The genes are TRBV20-1 and TRBJ2-5; no clear D. Trimming left V 3 bases short and J 2 bases short, with 1 base between. The CDR3 covers 10 residues. The germline V gene has CDR1 DFQATT and CDR2 SNEGSKA (reference sequence). The DNA of the CDR3 is TGCAGTGCTAGGCAAGAGACCCAGTACTTC. Translation: CSARQETQYF.

This chain uses TRBV27 with TRBJ2-7, with TRBD1 as a possible D gene (6 bases). Germline V CDR1 and CDR2: MNHEY, SMNVEV (reference sequence). There are 15 residues in the CDR3. V was pared by 5 bases and J by 3 bases, with 17 bases between. The CDR3 protein is CASSRTAGESYEQYF. The CDR3 DNA reads TGTGCCAGCAGTCGTACCGCAGGGGAGAGCTACGAGCAGTACTTC.

The chain links TRBV4-3 to TRBJ2-1; 14 bases line up with TRBD2. The CDR3 consists of 17 residues. V was pared by 5 bases and J by 7 bases, with 10 bases of the junction left unmatched. Germline V gene data show CDR1 as LGHNA and CDR2 as YSLEER. CDR3: CASSFTLGTSGSNEQFF. In nucleotides, the CDR3 is TGCGCCAGCAGCTTCACTTTAGGGACTAGCGGGAGTAATGAGCAGTTCTTC.

This clonotype ranks as medium-sized. This chain uses TRBV2 with TRBJ1-6; D remains unclear. The CDR3 length is 16 residues. CDR1 and CDR2 (germline): SNHLY, FYNNEI. V was clipped by 0 bases and J by 0 bases, with 6 bases between them. In DNA, the CDR3 is TGTGCCAGCAGTGAAGCAGGGAGCTCCTATAATTCACCCCTCCACTTT. Translated: CASSEAGSSYNSPLHF.

This clonotype was found once. This CDR3 is CASSLGQGSHPQYF. The CDR3 DNA is TGTGCCAGCAGCTTGGGACAGGGATCCCACCCCCAGTACTTC. The genes are TRBV7-6 and TRBJ2-5, with 9 bases lining up with TRBD1. Germline CDR1 is SGHVS and CDR2 is FNYEAQ. CDR3 length: 14 residues. The J segment lost 9 bases and the V segment lost 3 bases, leaving 8 bases of the junction unmatched.

V gene TRBV20-1 combines with J gene TRBJ1-4; 9 bases are a match to TRBD1. J lost 9 bases, V lost 4 bases, and 9 bases had no gene match. The CDR3 totals 14 residues. Germline CDR1 reads DFQATT; CDR2 reads SNEGSKA (reference sequence). The CDR3 here is CSAIPGTGTQKLFF. The CDR3 DNA sequence: TGCAGTGCTATACCCGGGACAGGGACACAAAAACTGTTTTTT.